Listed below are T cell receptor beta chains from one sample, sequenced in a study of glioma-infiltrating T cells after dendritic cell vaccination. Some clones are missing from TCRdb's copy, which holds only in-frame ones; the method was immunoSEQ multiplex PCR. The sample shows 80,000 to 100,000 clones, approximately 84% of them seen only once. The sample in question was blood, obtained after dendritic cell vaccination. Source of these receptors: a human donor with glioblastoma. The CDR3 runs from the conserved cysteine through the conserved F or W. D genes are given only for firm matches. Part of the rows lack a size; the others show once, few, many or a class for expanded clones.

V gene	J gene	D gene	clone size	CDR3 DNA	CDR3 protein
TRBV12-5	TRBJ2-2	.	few	TGTGCTAGTGGTTTAGCGGGCTTTGGCGGGGAGCTGTTTTTT	CASGLAGFGGELFF
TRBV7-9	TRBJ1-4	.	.	TGTGCCAGCAGCTTAGGTCAGGGCGGGGGAGAAAAACTGTTTTTT	CASSLGQGGGEKLFF
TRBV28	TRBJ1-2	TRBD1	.	TGTGCCAGCAGTTCACCGACAGGGTTCGGAGGCTACACCTTC	CASSSPTGFGGYTF
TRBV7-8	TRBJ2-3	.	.	TGTGCCAGCAGCTGGACTACCCTGTTTGTAGATACGCAGTATTTT	CASSWTTLFVDTQYF
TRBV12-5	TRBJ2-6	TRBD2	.	TGTGCTAGTGGTCCGGGGGGGTCTGGGGCCAACGTCCTGACTTTC	CASGPGGSGANVLTF
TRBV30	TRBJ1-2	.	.	TGTGCCTGGAGTGGACAGCTAGTCAAGGGCTACACCTTC	CAWSGQLVKGYTF
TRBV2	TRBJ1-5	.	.	TGTGCCAGCAGCGCCCGATCAGGAATTCTTAGCAATCAGCCCCAGCATTTT	CASSARSGILSNQPQHF
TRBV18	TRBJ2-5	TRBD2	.	TGTGCCAGCTCACCACCGGCAGGGAGGGAAGAGACCCAGTACTTC	CASSPPAGREETQYF
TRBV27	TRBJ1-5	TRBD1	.	TGTGCCAGCAGGGGATGGACAGGGGATAGCAATCAGCCCCAGCATTTT	CASRGWTGDSNQPQHF
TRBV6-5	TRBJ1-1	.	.	TGTGCCAGCACCCAGACAGTTAACCCTGAAGCTTTCTTT	CASTQTVNPEAFF
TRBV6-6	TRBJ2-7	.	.	TGTGCCAGCAGTTACGCGGGCGGAGGATCCTACGAGCAGTACTTC	CASSYAGGGSYEQYF
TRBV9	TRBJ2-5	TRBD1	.	TGTGCCAGCAGCGGACAACAGGGGGAGACCCAGTACTTC	CASSGQQGETQYF
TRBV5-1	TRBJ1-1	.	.	TGCGCCAGCAGCTTGGGACAACCCACTGAAGCTTTCTTT	CASSLGQPTEAFF
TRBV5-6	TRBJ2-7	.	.	TGTGCCAGCAGCATGGGGCGGAGGAGCTCCTACGAGCAGTACTTC	CASSMGRRSSYEQYF
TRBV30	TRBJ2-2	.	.	TGTGCCTGGAGTGTGGGACAAGGTGTGCTGTTTTTT	CAWSVGQGVLFF
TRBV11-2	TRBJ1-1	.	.	TGTGCCAGCAGCTCTCAGGTGATCACTGAAGCTTTCTTT	CASSSQVITEAFF